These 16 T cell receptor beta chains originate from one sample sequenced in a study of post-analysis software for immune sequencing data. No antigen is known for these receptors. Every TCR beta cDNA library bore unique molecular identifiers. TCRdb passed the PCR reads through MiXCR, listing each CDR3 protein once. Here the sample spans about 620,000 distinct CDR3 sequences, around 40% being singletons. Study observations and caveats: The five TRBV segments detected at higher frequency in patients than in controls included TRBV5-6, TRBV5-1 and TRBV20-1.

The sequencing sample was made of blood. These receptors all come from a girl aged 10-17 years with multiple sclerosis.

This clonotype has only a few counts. The CDR3 bases are TGTGCCAGCCAGGGGAACTCCTACGAGCAGTACTTC. Amino acids: CASQGNSYEQYF. The gene calls are TRBV2 and TRBJ2-7; TRBD1 might be the D (6 bases). Germline loops: CDR1 SNHLY, CDR2 FYNNEI. The CDR3 length is 12 residues. V lost 8 bases to trimming and J lost 0 bases, with 8 bases between them.

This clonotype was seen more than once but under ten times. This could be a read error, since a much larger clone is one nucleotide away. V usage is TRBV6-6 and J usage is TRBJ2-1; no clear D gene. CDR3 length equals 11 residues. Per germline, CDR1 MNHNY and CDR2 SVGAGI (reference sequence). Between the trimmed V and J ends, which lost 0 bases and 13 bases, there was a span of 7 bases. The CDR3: CASSYSETQFF. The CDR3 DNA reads TGTGCCAGCAGTTACTCGGAGACCCAGTTCTTC.

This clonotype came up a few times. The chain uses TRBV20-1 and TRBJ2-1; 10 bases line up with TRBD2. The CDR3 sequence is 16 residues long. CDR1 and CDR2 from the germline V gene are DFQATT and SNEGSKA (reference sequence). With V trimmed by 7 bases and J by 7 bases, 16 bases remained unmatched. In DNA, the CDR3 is TGCAGTGTTCCGACCCCCGGAGCGGGAGGGCAAAATGAGCAGTTCTTC. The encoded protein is CSVPTPGAGGQNEQFF.

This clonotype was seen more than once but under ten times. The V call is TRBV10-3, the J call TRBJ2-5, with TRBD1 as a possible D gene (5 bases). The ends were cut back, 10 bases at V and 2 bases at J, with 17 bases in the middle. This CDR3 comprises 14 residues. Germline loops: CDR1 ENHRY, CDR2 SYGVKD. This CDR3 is CATSGQLLQETQYF. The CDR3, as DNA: TGTGCCACCTCAGGGCAACTCCTACAAGAGACCCAGTACTTC.

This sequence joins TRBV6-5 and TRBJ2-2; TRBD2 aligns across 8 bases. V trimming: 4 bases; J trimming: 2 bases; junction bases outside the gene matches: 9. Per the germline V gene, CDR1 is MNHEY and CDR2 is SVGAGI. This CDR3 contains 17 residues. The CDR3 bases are TGTGCCAGCAGTTTCGGGGGGGTAGGGGAAAACACCGGGGAGCTGTTTTTT. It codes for CASSFGGVGENTGELFF.

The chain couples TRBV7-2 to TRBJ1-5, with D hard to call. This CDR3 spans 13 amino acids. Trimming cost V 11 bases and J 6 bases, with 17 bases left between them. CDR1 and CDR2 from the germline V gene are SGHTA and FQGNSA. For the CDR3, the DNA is TGTGCCGGCAACCTAGACCCCGTTCAGCCCCAGCATTTT. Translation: CAGNLDPVQPQHF.

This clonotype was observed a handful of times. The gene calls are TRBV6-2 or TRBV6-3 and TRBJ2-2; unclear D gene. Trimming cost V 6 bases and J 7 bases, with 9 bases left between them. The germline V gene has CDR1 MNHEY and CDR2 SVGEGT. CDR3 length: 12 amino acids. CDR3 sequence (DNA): TGTGCCAGCAGCAGATCCGGCGGGGAGCTGTTTTTT. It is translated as CASSRSGGELFF.

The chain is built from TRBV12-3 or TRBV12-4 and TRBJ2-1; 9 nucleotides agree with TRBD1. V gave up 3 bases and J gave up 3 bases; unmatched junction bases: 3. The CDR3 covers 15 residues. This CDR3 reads CASSFGQGYYNEQFF. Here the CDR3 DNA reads TGTGCCAGCAGTTTCGGACAGGGGTACTACAATGAGCAGTTCTTC.

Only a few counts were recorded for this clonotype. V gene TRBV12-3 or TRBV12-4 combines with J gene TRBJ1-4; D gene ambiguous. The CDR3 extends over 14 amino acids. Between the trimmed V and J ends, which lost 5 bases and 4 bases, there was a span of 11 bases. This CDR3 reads CASSHISVNEKLFF. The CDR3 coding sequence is TGTGCCAGCAGTCACATCAGTGTTAATGAAAAACTGTTTTTT.

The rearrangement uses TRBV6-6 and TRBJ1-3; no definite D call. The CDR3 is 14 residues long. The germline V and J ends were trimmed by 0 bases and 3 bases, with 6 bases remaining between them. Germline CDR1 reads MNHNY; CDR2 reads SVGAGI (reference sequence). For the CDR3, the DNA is TGTGCCAGCAGTTACTCGACCAGTGGAAACACCATATATTTT. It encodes CASSYSTSGNTIYF.

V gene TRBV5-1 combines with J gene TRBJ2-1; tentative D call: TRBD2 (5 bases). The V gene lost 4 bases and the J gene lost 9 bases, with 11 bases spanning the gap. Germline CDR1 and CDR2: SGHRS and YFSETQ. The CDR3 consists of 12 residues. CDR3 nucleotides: TGCGCCAGCAGCCCGGGAACATTTGAGCAGTTCTTC. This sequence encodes CASSPGTFEQFF.

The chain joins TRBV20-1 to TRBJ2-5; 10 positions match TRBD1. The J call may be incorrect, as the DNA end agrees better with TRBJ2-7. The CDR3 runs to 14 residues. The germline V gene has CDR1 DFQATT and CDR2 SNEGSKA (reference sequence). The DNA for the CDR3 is TGCAGTGCTAGAGCCGGGACAGGGGACGCCGAGCAGTACTTC. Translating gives CSARAGTGDAEQYF.

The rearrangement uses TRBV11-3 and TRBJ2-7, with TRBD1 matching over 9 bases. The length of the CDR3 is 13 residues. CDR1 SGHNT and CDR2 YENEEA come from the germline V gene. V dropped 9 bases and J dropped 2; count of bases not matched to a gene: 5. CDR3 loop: CARLQGAAYEQYF. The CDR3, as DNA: TGTGCCAGATTACAGGGGGCGGCCTACGAGCAGTACTTC.

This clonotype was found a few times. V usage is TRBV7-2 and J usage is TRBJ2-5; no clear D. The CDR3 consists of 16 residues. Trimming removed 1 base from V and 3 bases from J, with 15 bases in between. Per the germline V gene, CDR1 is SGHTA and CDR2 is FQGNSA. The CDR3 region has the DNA TGTGCCAGCAGCTTAGTCGACCTGGTTGGGAAAGAGACCCAGTACTTC. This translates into CASSLVDLVGKETQYF.

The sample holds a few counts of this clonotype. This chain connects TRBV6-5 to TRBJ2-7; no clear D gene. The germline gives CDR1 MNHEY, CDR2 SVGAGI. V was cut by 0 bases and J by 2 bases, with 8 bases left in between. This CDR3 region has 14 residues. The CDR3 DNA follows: TGTGCCAGCAGTTACTCCGCCCGGGCCTACGAGCAGTACTTC. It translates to CASSYSARAYEQYF.

In DNA, the CDR3 is TGCGCCAGCAGCCCCCGGACAGTCACAGATACGCAGTATTTT. Translated, it gives CASSPRTVTDTQYF. This sequence joins TRBV5-1 and TRBJ2-3, with a possible D match to TRBD1 (6 bases). This CDR3 spans 14 amino acids. V dropped 4 bases and J dropped 2 bases, with 11 bases sitting between them. In germline, CDR1 is SGHRS, CDR2 YFSETQ.